This T cell receptor (beta chain) was captured by sequencing in a study of vaccination and CD4 T cells after COVID-19. Overall study context: Blood was drawn a median around 71 days post second dose, range 14 to 241. Three convalescent patients were sampled at day 14 and days 161 to 241 post-vaccination. Overlapping SARS-CoV-2, HCoV-NL63, HCoV-OC43 and HCoV-229E spike peptides stimulated the cells.

The CDR3 runs 15 residues. Trimming removed 4 bases from V and 7 bases from J, with 19 bases in between. Germline V CDR1 and CDR2: SGHTA, FQGNSA. The Oncomine TCR Beta short-read assay sequenced DNA from cultured CD4+ T cells. Once CD4+ T cells had been cultured, genomic DNA was extracted from them. TCRdb re-called the PCR reads through MiXCR, storing one row per CDR3 protein. The data contain 18,000 or so distinct CDR3 sequences, around 50% of them singletons. Sample time point: late sampling 161 to 241 days after vaccination in three convalescent patients. The treatment is: 10-day PBMC culture with coronavirus spike peptide pools or control peptides (ViraFEST assay). A remark on this clonotype: What it recognizes is unknown.

The chain uses TRBV7-2 and TRBJ2-5; the D call may be TRBD1 or TRBD2 (6 bases each). The starting material was CD4+ T cells from blood, cultured in vitro, obtained about 7 months after SARS-CoV-2 vaccination. This clonotype originated in a human donor who had recovered from COVID-19. CDR3 in amino acids: CASSSVTGGYGTQYF. The CDR3 bases are TGTGCCAGCAGCTCCGTCACCGGGGGCTACGGGACCCAGTACTTC.